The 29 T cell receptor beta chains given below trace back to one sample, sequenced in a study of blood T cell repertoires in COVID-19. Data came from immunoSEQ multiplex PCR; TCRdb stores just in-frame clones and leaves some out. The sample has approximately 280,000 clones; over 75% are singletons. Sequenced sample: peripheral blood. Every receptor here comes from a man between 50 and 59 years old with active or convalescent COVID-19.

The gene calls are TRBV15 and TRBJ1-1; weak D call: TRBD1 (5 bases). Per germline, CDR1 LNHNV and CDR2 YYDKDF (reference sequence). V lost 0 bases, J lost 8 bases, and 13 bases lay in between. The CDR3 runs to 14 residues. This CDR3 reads CATSRDLAGPEAFF. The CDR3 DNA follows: TGTGCCACCAGCAGAGATCTGGCGGGGCCCGAAGCTTTCTTT.

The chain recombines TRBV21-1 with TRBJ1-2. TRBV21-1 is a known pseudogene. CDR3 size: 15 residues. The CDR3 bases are TGTGCCAGCAGCAAAGATCCGGTCTGCTTTGATGGCTACACCTTC. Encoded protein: CASSKDPVCFDGYTF.

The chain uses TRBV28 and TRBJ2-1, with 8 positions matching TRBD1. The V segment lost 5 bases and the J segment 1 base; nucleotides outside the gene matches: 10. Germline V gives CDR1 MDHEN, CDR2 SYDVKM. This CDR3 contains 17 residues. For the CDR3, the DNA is TGTGCCAGCAGTCTGGCAGGGGGCGGGAAGTCCTACAATGAGCAGTTCTTC. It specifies CASSLAGGGKSYNEQFF.

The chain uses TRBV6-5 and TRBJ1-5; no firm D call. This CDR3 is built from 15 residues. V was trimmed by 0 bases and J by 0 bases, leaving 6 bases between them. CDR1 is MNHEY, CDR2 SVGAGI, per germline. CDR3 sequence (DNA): TGTGCCAGCAGTTACTCGAGGGATAGCAATCAGCCCCAGCATTTT. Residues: CASSYSRDSNQPQHF.

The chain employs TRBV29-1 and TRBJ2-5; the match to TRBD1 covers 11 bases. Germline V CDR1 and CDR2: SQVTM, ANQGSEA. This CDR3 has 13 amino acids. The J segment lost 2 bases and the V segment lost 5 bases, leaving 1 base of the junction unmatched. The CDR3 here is CSVRDRGQETQYF. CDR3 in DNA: TGCAGCGTTAGGGACAGGGGGCAAGAGACCCAGTACTTC.

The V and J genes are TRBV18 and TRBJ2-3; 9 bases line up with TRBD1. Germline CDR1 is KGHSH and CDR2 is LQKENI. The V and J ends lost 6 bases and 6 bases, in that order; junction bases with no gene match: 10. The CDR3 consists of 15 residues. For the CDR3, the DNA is TGTGCCAGCTCCTCTCGGACAGGGGCCGGGGATACGCAGTATTTT. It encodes CASSSRTGAGDTQYF.

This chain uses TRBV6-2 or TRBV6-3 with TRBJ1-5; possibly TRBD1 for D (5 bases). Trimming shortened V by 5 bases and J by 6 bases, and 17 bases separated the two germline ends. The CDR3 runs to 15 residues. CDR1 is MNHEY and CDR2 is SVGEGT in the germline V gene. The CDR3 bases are TGTGCCAGCAGTATGTTTTTGGGGGGAGGTCAGCCCCAGCATTTT. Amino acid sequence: CASSMFLGGGQPQHF.

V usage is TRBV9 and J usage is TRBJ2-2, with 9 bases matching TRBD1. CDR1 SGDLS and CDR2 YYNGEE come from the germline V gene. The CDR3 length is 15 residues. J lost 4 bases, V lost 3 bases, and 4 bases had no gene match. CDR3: CASSGGTGTTGELFF. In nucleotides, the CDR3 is TGTGCCAGCAGCGGCGGGACAGGGACCACCGGGGAGCTGTTTTTT.

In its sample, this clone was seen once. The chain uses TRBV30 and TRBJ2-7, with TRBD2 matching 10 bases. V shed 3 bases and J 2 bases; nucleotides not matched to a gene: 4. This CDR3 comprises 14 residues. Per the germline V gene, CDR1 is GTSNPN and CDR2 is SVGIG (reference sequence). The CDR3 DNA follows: TGTGCCTGGAGCTTAGCGGGAGGCACCTACGAGCAGTACTTC. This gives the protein CAWSLAGGTYEQYF.

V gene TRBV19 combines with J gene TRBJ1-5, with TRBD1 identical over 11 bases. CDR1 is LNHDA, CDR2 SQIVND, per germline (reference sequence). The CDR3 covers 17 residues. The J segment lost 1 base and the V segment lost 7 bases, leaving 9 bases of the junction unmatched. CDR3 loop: CASNRVDRGLSNQPQHF. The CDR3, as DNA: TGTGCCAGTAATAGGGTGGACAGGGGGCTAAGCAATCAGCCCCAGCATTTT.

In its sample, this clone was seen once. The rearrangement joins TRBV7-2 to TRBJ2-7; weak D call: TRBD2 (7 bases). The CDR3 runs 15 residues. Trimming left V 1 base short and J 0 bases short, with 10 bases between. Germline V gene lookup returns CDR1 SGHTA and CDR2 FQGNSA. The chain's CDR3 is CASSLEGGASYEQYF. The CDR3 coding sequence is TGTGCCAGCAGCTTAGAAGGGGGGGCCTCCTACGAGCAGTACTTC.

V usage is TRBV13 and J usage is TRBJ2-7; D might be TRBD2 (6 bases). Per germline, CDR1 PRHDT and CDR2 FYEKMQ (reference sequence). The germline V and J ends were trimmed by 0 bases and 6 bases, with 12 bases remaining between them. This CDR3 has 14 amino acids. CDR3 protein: CASSLGREVGEQYF. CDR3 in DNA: TGTGCCAGCAGCTTAGGCAGGGAGGTTGGCGAGCAGTACTTC.

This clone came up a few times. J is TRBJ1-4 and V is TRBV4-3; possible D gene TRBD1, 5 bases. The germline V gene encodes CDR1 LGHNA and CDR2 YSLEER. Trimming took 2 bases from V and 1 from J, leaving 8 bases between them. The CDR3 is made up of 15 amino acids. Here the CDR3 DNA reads TGCGCCAGCAGCCAAAGGGGTATAACTAATGAAAAACTGTTTTTT. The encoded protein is CASSQRGITNEKLFF.

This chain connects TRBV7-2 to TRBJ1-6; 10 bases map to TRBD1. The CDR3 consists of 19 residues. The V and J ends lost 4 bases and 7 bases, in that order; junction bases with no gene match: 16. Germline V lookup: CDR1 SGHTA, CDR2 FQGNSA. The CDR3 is CASSSLPPGQGMANSPLHF. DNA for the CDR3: TGTGCCAGCAGCTCCTTACCGCCGGGACAGGGGATGGCGAATTCACCCCTCCACTTT.

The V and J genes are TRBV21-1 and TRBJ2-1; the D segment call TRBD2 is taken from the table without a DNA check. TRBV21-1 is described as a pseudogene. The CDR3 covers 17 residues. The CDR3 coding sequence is TGTGCCAGCAACAGTTACCGCGGGAGACCTTTTTACAATGAGCAGTTCTTC. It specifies CASNSYRGRPFYNEQFF.

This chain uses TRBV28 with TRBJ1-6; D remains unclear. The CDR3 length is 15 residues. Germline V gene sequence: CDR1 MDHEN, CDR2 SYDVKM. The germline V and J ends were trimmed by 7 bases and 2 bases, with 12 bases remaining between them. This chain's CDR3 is CASITRGAYNSPLHF. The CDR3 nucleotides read TGTGCCAGCATCACCCGGGGAGCCTATAATTCACCCCTCCACTTT.

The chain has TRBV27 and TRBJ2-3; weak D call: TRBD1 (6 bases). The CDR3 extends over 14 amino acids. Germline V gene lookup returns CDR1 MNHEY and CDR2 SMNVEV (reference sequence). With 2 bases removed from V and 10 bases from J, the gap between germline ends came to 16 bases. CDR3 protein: CASSLRDIASAQYF. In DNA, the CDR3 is TGTGCCAGCAGTTTACGGGACATCGCCTCTGCGCAGTATTTT.

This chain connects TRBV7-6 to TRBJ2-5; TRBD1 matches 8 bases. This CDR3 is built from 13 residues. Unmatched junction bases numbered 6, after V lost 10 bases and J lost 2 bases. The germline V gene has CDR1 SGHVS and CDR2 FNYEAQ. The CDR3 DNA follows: TGTGCCACCGCGGGGACAGGACAAGAGACCCAGTACTTC. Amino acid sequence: CATAGTGQETQYF.

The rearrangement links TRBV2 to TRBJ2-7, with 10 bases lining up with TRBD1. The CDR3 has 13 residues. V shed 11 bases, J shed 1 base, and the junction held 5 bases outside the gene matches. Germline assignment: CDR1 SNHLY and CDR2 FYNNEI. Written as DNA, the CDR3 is TGTGCCGGATCGGGACAGGGGTCCTACGAGCAGTACTTC. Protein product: CAGSGQGSYEQYF.

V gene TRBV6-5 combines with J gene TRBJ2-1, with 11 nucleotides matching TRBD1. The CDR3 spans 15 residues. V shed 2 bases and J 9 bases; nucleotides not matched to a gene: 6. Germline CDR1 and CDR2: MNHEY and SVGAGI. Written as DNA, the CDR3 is TGTGCCAGCAGTTACCTCAGGACAGGGGGCCCTGAGCAGTTCTTC. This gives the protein CASSYLRTGGPEQFF.

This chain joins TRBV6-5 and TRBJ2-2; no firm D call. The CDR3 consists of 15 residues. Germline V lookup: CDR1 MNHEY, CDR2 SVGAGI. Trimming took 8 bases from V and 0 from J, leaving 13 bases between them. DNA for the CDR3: TGTGCCAGCTTCAAACGGGTGGCGAACACCGGGGAGCTGTTTTTT. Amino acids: CASFKRVANTGELFF.

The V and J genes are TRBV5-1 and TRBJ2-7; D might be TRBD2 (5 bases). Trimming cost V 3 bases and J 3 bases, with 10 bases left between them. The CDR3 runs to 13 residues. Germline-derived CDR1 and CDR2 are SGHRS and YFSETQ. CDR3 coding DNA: TGCGCCAGCAGCTCCGGACGGGACTACGAGCAGTACTTC. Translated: CASSSGRDYEQYF.

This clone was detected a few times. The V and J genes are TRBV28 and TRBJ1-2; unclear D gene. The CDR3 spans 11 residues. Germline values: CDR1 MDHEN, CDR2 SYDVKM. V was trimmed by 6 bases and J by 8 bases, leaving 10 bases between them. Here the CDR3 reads CASRSGGGYTF. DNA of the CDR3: TGTGCCAGCAGATCAGGTGGAGGCTACACCTTC.

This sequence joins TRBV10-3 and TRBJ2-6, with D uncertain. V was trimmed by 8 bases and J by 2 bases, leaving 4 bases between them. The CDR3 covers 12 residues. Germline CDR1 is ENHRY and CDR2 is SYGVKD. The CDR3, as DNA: TGTGCCATCCTCCCTGGGGCCAACGTCCTGACTTTC. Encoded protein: CAILPGANVLTF.

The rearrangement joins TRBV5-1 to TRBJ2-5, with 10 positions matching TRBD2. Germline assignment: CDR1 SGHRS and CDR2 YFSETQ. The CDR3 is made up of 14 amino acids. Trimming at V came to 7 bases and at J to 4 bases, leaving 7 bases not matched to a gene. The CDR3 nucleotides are TGCGCCAGCGGACTAGCGGAACCGAGAGAGACCCAGTACTTC. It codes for CASGLAEPRETQYF.

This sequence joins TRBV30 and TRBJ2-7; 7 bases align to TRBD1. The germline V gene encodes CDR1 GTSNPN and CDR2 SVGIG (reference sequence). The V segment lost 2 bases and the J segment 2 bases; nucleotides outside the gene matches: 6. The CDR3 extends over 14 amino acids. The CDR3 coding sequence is TGTGCCTGGAGTAAACAGGGGCCCACCTACGAGCAGTACTTC. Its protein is CAWSKQGPTYEQYF. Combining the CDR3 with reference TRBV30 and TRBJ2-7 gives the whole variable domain SQTIHQWPATLVQPVGSPLSLECTVEGTSNPNLYWYRQAAGRGLQLLFYSVGIGQISSEVPQNLSASRPQDRQFILSSKKLLLSDSGFYLCAWSKQGPTYEQYFGPGTRLTVT.

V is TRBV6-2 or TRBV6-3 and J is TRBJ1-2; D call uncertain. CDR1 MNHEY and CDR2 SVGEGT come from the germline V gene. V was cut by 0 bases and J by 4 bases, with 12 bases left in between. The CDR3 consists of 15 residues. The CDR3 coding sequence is TGTGCCAGCAGTTACTCTCTCCGGGGAGCCTATGGCTACACCTTC. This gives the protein CASSYSLRGAYGYTF.

The CDR3 sequence: CASRRPGTGQVYEQYF. The DNA for the CDR3 is TGTGCCAGCAGAAGACCCGGGACAGGACAGGTCTACGAGCAGTACTTC. This chain connects TRBV28 to TRBJ2-7, with 8 bases identical to TRBD1. Per germline, CDR1 MDHEN and CDR2 SYDVKM. J gave up 3 bases and V 6 bases, and 13 bases lay outside the gene matches. This CDR3 comprises 16 residues.

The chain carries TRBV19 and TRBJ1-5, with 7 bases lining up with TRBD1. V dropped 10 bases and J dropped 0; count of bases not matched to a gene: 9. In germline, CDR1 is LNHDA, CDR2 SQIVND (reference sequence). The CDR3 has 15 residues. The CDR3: CATLEGAYSNQPQHF. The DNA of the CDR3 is TGTGCCACCCTGGAGGGGGCATATAGCAATCAGCCCCAGCATTTT.